This T cell receptor (beta chain) stems from a study of T cell changes during pregnancy in multiple sclerosis (dated by TCRdb to about 2019). With regard to the full study: In women with multiple sclerosis, the researchers looked at how the T cell repertoire shifted as pregnancy progressed.

The CDR3 holds 13 amino acids from the cysteine to the phenylalanine. The entry retains the CDR3 DNA only, 39 bases that are in frame from base 1. The junction carries 9 bases between V and J, which are trimmed by 2 bases and 4 bases respectively. The CDR1 and CDR2 encoded by the germline V gene are MDHEN and SYDVKM. Library prep was done by the immunoSEQ multiplex PCR assay. Held by TCRdb, this immuneACCESS table contains in-frame sequences only and omits some clones. Under half of the omission traces to an unresolved V gene where checked; the cause of the rest is unknown. The sample includes around 60,000 clones, with 70% to 90% observed a single time. Less than 2% of the sample is in the top ten clones. Concerning this clone itself: It lacks a known antigen. Base qualities were left out, and no much larger clone turns up one base away.

This clonotype was obtained from a female donor with multiple sclerosis, enrolled in a pregnancy study. The sequence links TRBV28 to TRBJ2-7; TRBD1 might be the D gene, on 6 matching bases. Specimen: peripheral blood, collected in the first trimester of pregnancy. The DNA sequence is given as TGTGCCAGCAGTTTACAACAGGGATACGAGCAGTACTTC. Protein translation: CASSLQQGYEQYF.